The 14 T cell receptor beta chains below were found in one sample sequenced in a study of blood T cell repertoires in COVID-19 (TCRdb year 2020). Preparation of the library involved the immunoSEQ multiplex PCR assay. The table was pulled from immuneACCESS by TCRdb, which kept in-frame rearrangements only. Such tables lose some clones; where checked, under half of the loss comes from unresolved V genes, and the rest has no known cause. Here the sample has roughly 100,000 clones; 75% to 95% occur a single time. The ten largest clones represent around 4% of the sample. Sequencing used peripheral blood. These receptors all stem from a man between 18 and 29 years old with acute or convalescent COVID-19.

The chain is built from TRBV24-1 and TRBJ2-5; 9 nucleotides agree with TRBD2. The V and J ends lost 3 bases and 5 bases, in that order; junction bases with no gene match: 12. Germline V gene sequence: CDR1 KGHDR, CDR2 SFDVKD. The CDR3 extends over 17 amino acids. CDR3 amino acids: CATSDPLGGRAMETQYF. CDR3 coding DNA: TGTGCCACCAGTGATCCCCTGGGCGGGAGGGCCATGGAGACCCAGTACTTC.

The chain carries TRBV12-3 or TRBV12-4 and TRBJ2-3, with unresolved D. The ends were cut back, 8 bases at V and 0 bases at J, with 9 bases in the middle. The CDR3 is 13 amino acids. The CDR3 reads CASGTLSTDTQYF. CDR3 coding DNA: TGTGCCAGCGGTACTTTGAGCACAGATACGCAGTATTTT.

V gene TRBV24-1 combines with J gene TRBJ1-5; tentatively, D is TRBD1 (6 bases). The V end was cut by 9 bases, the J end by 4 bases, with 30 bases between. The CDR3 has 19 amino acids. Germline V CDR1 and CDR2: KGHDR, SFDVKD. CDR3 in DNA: TGTGCCACCGAATTTGATCCGGGACACCCTCTTCACGGAAATCAGCCCCAGCATTTT. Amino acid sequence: CATEFDPGHPLHGNQPQHF.

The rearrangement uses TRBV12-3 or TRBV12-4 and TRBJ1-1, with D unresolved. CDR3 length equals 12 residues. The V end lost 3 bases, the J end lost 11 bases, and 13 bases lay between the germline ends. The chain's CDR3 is CASSLVEQRAFF. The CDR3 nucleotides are TGTGCCAGCAGTTTGGTGGAACAGCGGGCTTTCTTT.

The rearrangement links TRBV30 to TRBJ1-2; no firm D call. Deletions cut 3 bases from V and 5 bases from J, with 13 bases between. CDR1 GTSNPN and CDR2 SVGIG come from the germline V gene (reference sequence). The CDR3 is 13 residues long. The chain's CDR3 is CAWSPGREYGYTF. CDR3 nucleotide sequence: TGTGCCTGGAGCCCTGGGCGGGAGTATGGCTACACCTTC.

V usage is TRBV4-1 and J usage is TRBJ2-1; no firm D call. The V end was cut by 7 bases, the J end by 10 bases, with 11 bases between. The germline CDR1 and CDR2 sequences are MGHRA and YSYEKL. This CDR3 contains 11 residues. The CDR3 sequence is CASTRSGEQFF. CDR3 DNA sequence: TGCGCCAGCACCCGTTCCGGGGAGCAGTTCTTC.

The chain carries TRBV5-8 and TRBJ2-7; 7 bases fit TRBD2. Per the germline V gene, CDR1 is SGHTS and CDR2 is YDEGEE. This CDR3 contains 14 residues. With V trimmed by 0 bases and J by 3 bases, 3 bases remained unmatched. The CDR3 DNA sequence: TGTGCCAGCAGCTTGGGGGGGGACTACTACGAGCAGTACTTC. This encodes CASSLGGDYYEQYF. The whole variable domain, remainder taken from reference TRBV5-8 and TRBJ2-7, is EAGVTQSPTHLIKTRGQQATLRCSPISGHTSVYWYQQALGLGLQFLLWYDEGEERNRGNFPPRFSGRQFPNYSSELNVNALELEDSALYLCASSLGGDYYEQYFGPGTRLTVT.

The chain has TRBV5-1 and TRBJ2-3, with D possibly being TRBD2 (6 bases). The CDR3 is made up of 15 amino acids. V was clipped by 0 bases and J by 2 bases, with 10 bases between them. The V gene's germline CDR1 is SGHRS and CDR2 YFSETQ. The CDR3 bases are TGCGCCAGCAGCTTGGTTAGCGGCCACACAGATACGCAGTATTTT. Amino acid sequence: CASSLVSGHTDTQYF.

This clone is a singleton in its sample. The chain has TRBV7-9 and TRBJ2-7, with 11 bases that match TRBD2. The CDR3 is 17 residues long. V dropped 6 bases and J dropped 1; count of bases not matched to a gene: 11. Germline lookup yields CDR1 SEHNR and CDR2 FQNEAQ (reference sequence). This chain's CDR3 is CASSFTSGGPTSYEQYF. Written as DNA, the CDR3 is TGTGCCAGCAGTTTCACTAGCGGGGGCCCAACTTCCTACGAGCAGTACTTC.

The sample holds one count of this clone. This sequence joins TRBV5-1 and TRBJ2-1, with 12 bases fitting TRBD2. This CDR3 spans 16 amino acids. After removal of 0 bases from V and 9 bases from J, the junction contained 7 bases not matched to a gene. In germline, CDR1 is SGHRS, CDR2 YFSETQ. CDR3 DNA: TGCGCCAGCAGCTTGGAGGCTAGCGGGAGGGTTGGTGAGCAGTTCTTC. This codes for CASSLEASGRVGEQFF.

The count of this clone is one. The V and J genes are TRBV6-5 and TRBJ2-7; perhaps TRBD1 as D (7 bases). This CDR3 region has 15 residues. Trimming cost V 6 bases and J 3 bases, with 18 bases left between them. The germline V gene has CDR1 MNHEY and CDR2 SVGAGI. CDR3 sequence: CASREGSGQFYEQYF. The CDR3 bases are TGTGCCAGCAGGGAGGGATCGGGACAGTTCTACGAGCAGTACTTC.

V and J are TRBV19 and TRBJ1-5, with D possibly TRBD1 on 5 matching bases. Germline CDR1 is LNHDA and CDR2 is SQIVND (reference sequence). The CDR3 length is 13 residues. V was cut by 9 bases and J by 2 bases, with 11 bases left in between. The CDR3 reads CASDSIGNQPQHF. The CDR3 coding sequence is TGTGCCAGCGACAGTATAGGCAATCAGCCCCAGCATTTT. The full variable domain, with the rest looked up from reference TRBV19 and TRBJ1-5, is DGGITQSPKYLFRKEGQNVTLSCEQNLNHDAMYWYRQDPGQGLRLIYYSQIVNDFQKGDIAEGYSVSREKKESFPLTVTSAQKNPTAFYLCASDSIGNQPQHFGDGTRLSIL.

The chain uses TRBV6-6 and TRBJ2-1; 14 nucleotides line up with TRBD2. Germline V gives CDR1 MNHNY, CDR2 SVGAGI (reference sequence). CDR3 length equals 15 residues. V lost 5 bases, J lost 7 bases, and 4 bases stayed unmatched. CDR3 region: CASSPGTSGRNEQFF. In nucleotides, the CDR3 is TGTGCCAGCAGTCCCGGGACTAGCGGGAGAAATGAGCAGTTCTTC.

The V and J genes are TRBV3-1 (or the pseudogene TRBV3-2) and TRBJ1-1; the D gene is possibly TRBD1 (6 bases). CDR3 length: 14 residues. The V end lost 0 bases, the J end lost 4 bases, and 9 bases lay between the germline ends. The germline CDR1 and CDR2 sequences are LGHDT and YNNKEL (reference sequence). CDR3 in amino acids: CASSQEQGGTEAFF. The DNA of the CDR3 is TGTGCCAGCAGCCAAGAACAGGGTGGCACTGAAGCTTTCTTT.